Listed below are T cell receptor beta chains from one sample, sequenced in a study of blood T cell repertoires in COVID-19. Libraries were prepared by immunoSEQ multiplex PCR; TCRdb keeps only in-frame clonotypes and omits some of them. The sample shows around 140,000 clones, around 91% of them seen only once. The material sequenced was peripheral blood. The receptors stem from a man between 18 and 35 years old with COVID-19, enrolled during active disease. Both conserved end residues are part of each CDR3. Each record gives: J gene, V gene, CDR3 length, clone size, D gene, CDR3 DNA, CDR3 protein. The D gene is left open where the match is weak. Size is omitted from some rows. Given values are once, few, many or a class for expanded clones.

j_gene: TRBJ1-1; v_gene: TRBV6-6; len: 12; abundance: NA; d_gene: NA; CDR3nt: TGTGCCAGCAGTTACTCGGGGAGTGAAGCTTTCTTT; CDR3aa: CASSYSGSEAFF
j_gene: TRBJ2-7; v_gene: TRBV5-1; len: 16; abundance: NA; d_gene: TRBD2; CDR3nt: TGCGCCAGCAGCTTGACAACTAGCGGGAGTTCCTCCGAGCAGTACTTC; CDR3aa: CASSLTTSGSSSEQYF
j_gene: TRBJ1-1; v_gene: TRBV9; len: 15; abundance: NA; d_gene: NA; CDR3nt: TGTGCCAGCAGCGGACAACAGGGCAGATACACTGAAGCTTTCTTT; CDR3aa: CASSGQQGRYTEAFF
j_gene: TRBJ1-1; v_gene: TRBV12-3/TRBV12-4; len: 12; abundance: NA; d_gene: NA; CDR3nt: TGTGCCAGCAGTTTAGGGTGGAGTGAAGCTTTCTTT; CDR3aa: CASSLGWSEAFF
j_gene: TRBJ2-7; v_gene: TRBV5-1; len: 14; abundance: NA; d_gene: NA; CDR3nt: TGCGCCAGCTCACACCTCGAGCTAGCCTACGAGCAGTACTTC; CDR3aa: CASSHLELAYEQYF
j_gene: TRBJ2-5; v_gene: TRBV5-1; len: 14; abundance: NA; d_gene: NA; CDR3nt: TGCGCCAGCAGCTTAGACAGGGCGGGGGAGACCCAGTACTTC; CDR3aa: CASSLDRAGETQYF
j_gene: TRBJ1-6; v_gene: TRBV5-8; len: 18; abundance: NA; d_gene: NA; CDR3nt: TGTGCCAGCAGGAAGAGGATGGGAGGGGGCTCCTATAATTCACCCCTCCACTTT; CDR3aa: CASRKRMGGGSYNSPLHF
j_gene: TRBJ2-5; v_gene: TRBV5-1; len: 16; abundance: NA; d_gene: TRBD2; CDR3nt: TGCGCCAGCGCCCCCTCACTAGCGGGAGGTGAGGAGACCCAGTACTTC; CDR3aa: CASAPSLAGGEETQYF
j_gene: TRBJ2-7; v_gene: TRBV28; len: 14; abundance: NA; d_gene: TRBD2; CDR3nt: TGTGCCAGCAGTTACGCCGGACTAGTCTACGAGCAGTACTTC; CDR3aa: CASSYAGLVYEQYF
j_gene: TRBJ1-5; v_gene: TRBV10-3; len: 15; abundance: NA; d_gene: TRBD1; CDR3nt: TGTGCCATCAGTGAGTCGGGACAGGCGGGTCAGCCCCAGCATTTT; CDR3aa: CAISESGQAGQPQHF
j_gene: TRBJ2-1; v_gene: TRBV9; len: 14; abundance: NA; d_gene: TRBD2; CDR3nt: TGTGCCAGCAGCGGGGCTAGCGGGAGAGATGAGCAGTTCTTC; CDR3aa: CASSGASGRDEQFF
j_gene: TRBJ1-2; v_gene: TRBV4-1; len: 13; abundance: NA; d_gene: TRBD1; CDR3nt: TGCGCCAGCAGCCACCGGACAGGGTATGGCTACACCTTC; CDR3aa: CASSHRTGYGYTF
j_gene: TRBJ2-3; v_gene: TRBV7-3; len: 15; abundance: NA; d_gene: NA; CDR3nt: TGTGCCAGCAGCCTGGGTTGGCGGGGTACAGGAGCGCAGTATTTT; CDR3aa: CASSLGWRGTGAQYF
j_gene: TRBJ2-7; v_gene: TRBV9; len: 15; abundance: NA; d_gene: NA; CDR3nt: TGTGCCAGCAGCGTAGAGGGGACACCCGGTCGCGAGCAGTACTTC; CDR3aa: CASSVEGTPGREQYF
j_gene: TRBJ1-2; v_gene: TRBV5-6; len: 17; abundance: NA; d_gene: NA; CDR3nt: TGTGCCAGCAGCTTTAATGAGGGGAGGGATTTCCGATATGGCTACACCTTC; CDR3aa: CASSFNEGRDFRYGYTF
j_gene: TRBJ1-5; v_gene: TRBV6-2/TRBV6-3; len: 16; abundance: NA; d_gene: NA; CDR3nt: TGTGCCAGCAGTTACCTTCACGGACTCGGCAATCAGCCCCAGCATTTT; CDR3aa: CASSYLHGLGNQPQHF
j_gene: TRBJ2-1; v_gene: TRBV6-5; len: 15; abundance: once; d_gene: NA; CDR3nt: TGTGCCAGCAGTTACAGGGGCGACTCCTACAATGAGCAGTTCTTC; CDR3aa: CASSYRGDSYNEQFF
j_gene: TRBJ2-7; v_gene: TRBV11-2; len: 14; abundance: NA; d_gene: NA; CDR3nt: TGTGCCAGCAGCTTAGGTAGCGGTCCCTACGAGCAGTACTTC; CDR3aa: CASSLGSGPYEQYF
j_gene: TRBJ2-1; v_gene: TRBV6-6; len: 16; abundance: NA; d_gene: NA; CDR3nt: TGTGCCAGCAGTTACTTGGCAGGGGATTCCTACAATGAGCAGTTCTTC; CDR3aa: CASSYLAGDSYNEQFF
j_gene: TRBJ1-1; v_gene: TRBV19; len: 13; abundance: once; d_gene: NA; CDR3nt: TGTGCCAGTAGTGACTTAACCGGAGGGAAAGCTTTCTTT; CDR3aa: CASSDLTGGKAFF
j_gene: TRBJ1-4; v_gene: TRBV28; len: 14; abundance: NA; d_gene: TRBD1; CDR3nt: TGTGCCAGCAGTTGGGACAGTCATAATGAAAAACTGTTTTTT; CDR3aa: CASSWDSHNEKLFF
j_gene: TRBJ2-7; v_gene: TRBV6-2/TRBV6-3; len: 14; abundance: NA; d_gene: TRBD1; CDR3nt: TGTGCCAGCAGCCCCTGGGACAGGGTCCACGAGCAGTACTTC; CDR3aa: CASSPWDRVHEQYF
j_gene: TRBJ2-1; v_gene: TRBV28; len: 15; abundance: NA; d_gene: TRBD2; CDR3nt: TGTGCCAGCAGCCTCAGCGGGATGAAACACAATGAGCAGTTCTTC; CDR3aa: CASSLSGMKHNEQFF
j_gene: TRBJ2-5; v_gene: TRBV29-1; len: 12; abundance: NA; d_gene: TRBD1; CDR3nt: TGCAGCGTTAGGGGACAGGGGGAGACCCAGTACTTC; CDR3aa: CSVRGQGETQYF
j_gene: TRBJ1-2; v_gene: TRBV29-1; len: 11; abundance: NA; d_gene: NA; CDR3nt: TGCAGCGTTCTTTCAGACTATGGCTACACCTTC; CDR3aa: CSVLSDYGYTF
j_gene: TRBJ1-2; v_gene: TRBV9; len: 12; abundance: few; d_gene: NA; CDR3nt: TGTGCCAGCGGAACGCCGGAGTATGGCTACACCTTC; CDR3aa: CASGTPEYGYTF
j_gene: TRBJ1-1; v_gene: TRBV29-1; len: 13; abundance: NA; d_gene: TRBD1; CDR3nt: TGCAGCGCAAGGACAGGGGCGTACACTGAAGCTTTCTTT; CDR3aa: CSARTGAYTEAFF
j_gene: TRBJ2-4; v_gene: TRBV2; len: 15; abundance: NA; d_gene: NA; CDR3nt: TGTGCCAGCAGTGAAGTCGGGGTAATCGAAAACATTCAGTACTTC; CDR3aa: CASSEVGVIENIQYF
j_gene: TRBJ2-7; v_gene: TRBV27; len: 15; abundance: NA; d_gene: NA; CDR3nt: TGTGCCAGCAGTCCTTCCTTGAAGCTTTACTACGAGCAGTACTTC; CDR3aa: CASSPSLKLYYEQYF
j_gene: TRBJ2-7; v_gene: TRBV5-5; len: 16; abundance: NA; d_gene: TRBD2; CDR3nt: TGTGCCAGCAGCCCGGCTTTAGGGGCGGGAGAGAATGAGCAGTACTTC; CDR3aa: CASSPALGAGENEQYF
j_gene: TRBJ2-5; v_gene: TRBV15; len: 15; abundance: NA; d_gene: TRBD2; CDR3nt: TGTGCCACCAGCAGAGATCTCGATAGCGGGAGGGCCCAGTACTTC; CDR3aa: CATSRDLDSGRAQYF
j_gene: TRBJ1-1; v_gene: TRBV7-9; len: 15; abundance: NA; d_gene: NA; CDR3nt: TGTGCCAGCAGCTTAACCACCATGAGGTCCGCTGAAGCTTTCTTT; CDR3aa: CASSLTTMRSAEAFF
j_gene: TRBJ2-3; v_gene: TRBV6-2/TRBV6-3; len: 17; abundance: NA; d_gene: TRBD2; CDR3nt: TGTGCCAGCAGTCCCCGGGGGGTAGCCCCGGGGTGGGATACGCAGTATTTT; CDR3aa: CASSPRGVAPGWDTQYF
j_gene: TRBJ1-1; v_gene: TRBV27; len: 13; abundance: few; d_gene: TRBD1; CDR3nt: TGTGCCAGCAGTCTAAGACAGGGAACTGAAGCTTTCTTT; CDR3aa: CASSLRQGTEAFF
j_gene: TRBJ2-1; v_gene: TRBV18; len: 15; abundance: few; d_gene: TRBD2; CDR3nt: TGTGCCAGCTCACGACTAGCGGGAGGTTGGAATGAGCAGTTCTTC; CDR3aa: CASSRLAGGWNEQFF
j_gene: TRBJ2-1; v_gene: TRBV3-1/TRBV3-2; len: 14; abundance: NA; d_gene: TRBD1; CDR3nt: TGTGCCAGCAGCCAAGATCTTGGGACAGCCACGCAGTTCTTC; CDR3aa: CASSQDLGTATQFF
j_gene: TRBJ1-2; v_gene: TRBV3-1/TRBV3-2; len: 13; abundance: NA; d_gene: NA; CDR3nt: TGTGCCAGCAGCCAGATAGCAGGGGTCGGCTACACCTTC; CDR3aa: CASSQIAGVGYTF
j_gene: TRBJ2-2; v_gene: TRBV3-1/TRBV3-2; len: 12; abundance: NA; d_gene: NA; CDR3nt: TGTGCCAGCAGCATGGGGGGCGGGGAGCTGTTTTTT; CDR3aa: CASSMGGGELFF
j_gene: TRBJ2-1; v_gene: TRBV15; len: 13; abundance: once; d_gene: NA; CDR3nt: TGTGCCACCAGCAGAGTCGCCTACAATGAGCAGTTCTTC; CDR3aa: CATSRVAYNEQFF
j_gene: TRBJ1-2; v_gene: TRBV5-4; len: 14; abundance: few; d_gene: NA; CDR3nt: TGTGCCAGCAGCTTGGGCCTCGCAGGTTATGGCTACACCTTC; CDR3aa: CASSLGLAGYGYTF
j_gene: TRBJ1-5; v_gene: TRBV27; len: 14; abundance: NA; d_gene: TRBD1; CDR3nt: TGTGCCAGCAGTGTAGGGACAGACTCACGGCCCCAGCATTTT; CDR3aa: CASSVGTDSRPQHF
j_gene: TRBJ1-1; v_gene: TRBV6-5; len: 14; abundance: NA; d_gene: NA; CDR3nt: TGTGCCAGCCTGTCGCGGGGCAGAGGAACTGAAGCTTTCTTT; CDR3aa: CASLSRGRGTEAFF